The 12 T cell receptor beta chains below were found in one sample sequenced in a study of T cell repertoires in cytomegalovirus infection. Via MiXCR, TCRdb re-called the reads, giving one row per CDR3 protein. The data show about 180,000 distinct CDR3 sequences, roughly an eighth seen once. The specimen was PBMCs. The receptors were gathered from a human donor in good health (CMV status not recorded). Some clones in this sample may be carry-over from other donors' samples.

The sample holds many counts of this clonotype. CDR3 nucleotides: TGTGCCAGCAGCTTAGGCCGAACAGGGGGCCCTGAGCAGTTCTTC. Translation: CASSLGRTGGPEQFF. The chain combines TRBV7-2 with TRBJ2-1; 9 bases line up with TRBD1. This CDR3 is built from 15 residues. Germline-derived CDR1 and CDR2 are SGHTA and FQGNSA. V lost 1 base to trimming and J lost 9 bases; unmatched junction nucleotides: 7.

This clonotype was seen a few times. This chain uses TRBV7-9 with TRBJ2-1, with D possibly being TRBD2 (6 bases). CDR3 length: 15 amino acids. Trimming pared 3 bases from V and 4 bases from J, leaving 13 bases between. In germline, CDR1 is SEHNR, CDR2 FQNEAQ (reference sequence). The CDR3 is CASSFTDYPYNEQFF. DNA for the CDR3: TGTGCCAGCAGCTTCACGGACTATCCGTACAATGAGCAGTTCTTC.

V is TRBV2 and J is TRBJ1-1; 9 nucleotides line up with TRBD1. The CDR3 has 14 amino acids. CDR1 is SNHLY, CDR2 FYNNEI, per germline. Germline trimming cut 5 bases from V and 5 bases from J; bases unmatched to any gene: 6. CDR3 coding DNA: TGTGCCAGCAGTTGGGACAGGGCCCGGACTGAAGCTTTCTTT. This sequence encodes CASSWDRARTEAFF.

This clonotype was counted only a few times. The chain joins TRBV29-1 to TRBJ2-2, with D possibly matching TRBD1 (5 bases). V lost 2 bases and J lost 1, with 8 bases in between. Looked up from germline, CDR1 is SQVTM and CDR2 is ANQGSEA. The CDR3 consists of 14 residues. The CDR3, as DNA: TGCAGCGTTGAAAAAGGGGTGAACACCGGGGAGCTGTTTTTT. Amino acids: CSVEKGVNTGELFF.

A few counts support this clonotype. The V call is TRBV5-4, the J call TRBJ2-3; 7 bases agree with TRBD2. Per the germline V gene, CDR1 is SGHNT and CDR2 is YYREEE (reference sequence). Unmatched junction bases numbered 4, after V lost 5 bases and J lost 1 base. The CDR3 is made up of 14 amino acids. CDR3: CASRKREGTDTQYF. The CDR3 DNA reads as TGTGCCAGCAGAAAGCGGGAAGGCACAGATACGCAGTATTTT.

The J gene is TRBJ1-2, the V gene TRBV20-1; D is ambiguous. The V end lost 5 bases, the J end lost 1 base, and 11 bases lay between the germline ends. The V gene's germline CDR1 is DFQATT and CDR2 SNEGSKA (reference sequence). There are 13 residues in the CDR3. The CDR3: CSAPNPRNYGYTF. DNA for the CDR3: TGCAGTGCTCCGAACCCGCGTAACTATGGCTACACCTTC.

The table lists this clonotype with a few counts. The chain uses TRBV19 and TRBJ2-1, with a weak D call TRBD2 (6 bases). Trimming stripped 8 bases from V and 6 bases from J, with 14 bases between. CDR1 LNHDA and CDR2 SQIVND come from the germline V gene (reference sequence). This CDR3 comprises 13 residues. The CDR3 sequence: CASALGGVNEQFF. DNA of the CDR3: TGTGCCAGTGCTCTTGGCGGGGTCAATGAGCAGTTCTTC.

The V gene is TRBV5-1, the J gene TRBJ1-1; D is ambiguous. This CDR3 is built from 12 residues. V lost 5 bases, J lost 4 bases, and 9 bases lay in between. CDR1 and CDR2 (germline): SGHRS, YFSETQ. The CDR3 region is CASRRTGTEAFF. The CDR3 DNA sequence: TGCGCCAGCAGGCGGACCGGCACTGAAGCTTTCTTT.

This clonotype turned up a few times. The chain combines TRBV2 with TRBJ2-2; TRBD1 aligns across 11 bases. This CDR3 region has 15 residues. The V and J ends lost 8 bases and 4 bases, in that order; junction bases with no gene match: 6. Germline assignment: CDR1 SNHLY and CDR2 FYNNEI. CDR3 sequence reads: CASRGQGDFTGELFF. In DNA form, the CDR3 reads TGTGCCAGCCGGGGACAGGGGGACTTCACCGGGGAGCTGTTTTTT.

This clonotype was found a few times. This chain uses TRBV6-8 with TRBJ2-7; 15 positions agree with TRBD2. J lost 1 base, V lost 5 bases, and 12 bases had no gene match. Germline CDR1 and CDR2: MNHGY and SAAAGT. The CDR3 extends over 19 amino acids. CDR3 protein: CASSKEGGLAGGRSYEQYF. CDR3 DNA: TGTGCCAGCAGTAAGGAAGGGGGACTAGCGGGGGGCCGTTCCTACGAGCAGTACTTC.

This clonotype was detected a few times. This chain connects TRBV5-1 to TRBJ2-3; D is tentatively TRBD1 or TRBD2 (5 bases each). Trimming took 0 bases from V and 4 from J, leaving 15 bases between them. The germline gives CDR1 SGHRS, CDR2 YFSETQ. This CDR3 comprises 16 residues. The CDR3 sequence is CASSLVGTTKADTQYF. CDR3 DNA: TGCGCCAGCAGCTTGGTAGGGACCACAAAAGCAGATACGCAGTATTTT.

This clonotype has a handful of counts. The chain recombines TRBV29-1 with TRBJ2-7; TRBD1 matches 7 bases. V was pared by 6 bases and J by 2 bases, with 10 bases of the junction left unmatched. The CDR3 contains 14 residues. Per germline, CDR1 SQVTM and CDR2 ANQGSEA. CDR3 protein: CSVLQGIFPYEQYF. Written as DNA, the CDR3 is TGCAGCGTCTTACAGGGGATATTTCCCTACGAGCAGTACTTC.